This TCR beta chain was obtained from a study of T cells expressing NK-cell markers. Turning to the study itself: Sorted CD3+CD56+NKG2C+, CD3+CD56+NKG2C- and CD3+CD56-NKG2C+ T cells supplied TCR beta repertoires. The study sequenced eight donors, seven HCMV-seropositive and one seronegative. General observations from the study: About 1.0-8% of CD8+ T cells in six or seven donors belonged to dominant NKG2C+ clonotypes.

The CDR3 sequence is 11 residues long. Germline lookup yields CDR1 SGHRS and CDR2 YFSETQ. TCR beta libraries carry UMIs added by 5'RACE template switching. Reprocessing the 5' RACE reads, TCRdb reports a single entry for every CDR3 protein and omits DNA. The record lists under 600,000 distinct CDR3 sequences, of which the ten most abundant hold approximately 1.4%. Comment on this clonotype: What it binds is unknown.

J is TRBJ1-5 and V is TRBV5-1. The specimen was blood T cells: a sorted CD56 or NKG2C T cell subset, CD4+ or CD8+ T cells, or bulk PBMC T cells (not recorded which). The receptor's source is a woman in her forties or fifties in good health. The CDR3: CASQDFPPQHF.